Given below is one T cell receptor (beta chain) in context. Antigen: not known. The sample comes from a study of cytomegalovirus exposure and HLA in healthy donors. Whole-study findings and limits: Presence/absence analyses took donor sequencing depth as roughly uniform. The authors confirmed in vitro that a few CMV-associated chains were specific for CMV antigens.

Amplification used 60 Vbeta primers and 13 Jbeta primers. Generated by immunoSEQ multiplex PCR, the TCRdb table keeps only in-frame clones and is missing some. The data contain approximately 200,000 clones, approximately 85% of them singletons. The CDR3 is made up of 14 amino acids. CDR1 and CDR2 from the germline V gene are SGHRS and YFSETQ. V lost 6 bases, J lost 0 bases, and 12 bases lay in between. As for the donors, each was a healthy bone marrow donor. The V and J genes are TRBV5-1 and TRBJ1-1, with D unclear. The source is a woman in her 50s in good health and CMV-seronegative. The sequencing sample was made of PBMCs. The CDR3 loop is CASKFPEMNTEAFF. CDR3 bases: TGCGCCAGCAAATTCCCGGAGATGAACACTGAAGCTTTCTTT.